The present T cell receptor (beta chain) was sequenced within a study of patients with pleural tuberculosis. This clonotype appeared once. TCRdb passed the reads through MiXCR, listing each CDR3 protein once. The sample holds roughly 27,000 distinct CDR3 sequences, 15% to 20% seen once. This CDR3 is built from 14 residues. V lost 4 bases to trimming and J lost 1 base, with 5 bases between them. The germline V gene has CDR1 SGHTA and CDR2 FQGNSA. The V gene is TRBV7-2, the J gene TRBJ2-6, with D unresolved. This TCR came from a human donor with pleural tuberculosis. The sample comprised peripheral blood. CDR3 bases: TGTGCCAGCAGCTCTGGTTCTGGGGCCAACGTCCTGACTTTC. This gives the protein CASSSGSGANVLTF.